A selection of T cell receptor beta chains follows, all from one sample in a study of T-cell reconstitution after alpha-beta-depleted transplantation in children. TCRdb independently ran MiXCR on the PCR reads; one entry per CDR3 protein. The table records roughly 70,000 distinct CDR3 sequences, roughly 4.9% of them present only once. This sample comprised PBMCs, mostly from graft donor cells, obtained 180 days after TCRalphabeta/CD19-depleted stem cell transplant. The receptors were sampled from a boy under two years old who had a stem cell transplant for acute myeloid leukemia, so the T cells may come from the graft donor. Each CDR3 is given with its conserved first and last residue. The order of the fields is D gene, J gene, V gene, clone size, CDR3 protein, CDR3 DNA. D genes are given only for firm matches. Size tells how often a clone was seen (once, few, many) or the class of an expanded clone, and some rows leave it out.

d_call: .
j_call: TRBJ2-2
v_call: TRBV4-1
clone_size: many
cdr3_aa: CASSQDRAPTGELFF
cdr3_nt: TGCGCCAGCAGCCAAGATAGGGCCCCCACCGGGGAGCTGTTTTTT

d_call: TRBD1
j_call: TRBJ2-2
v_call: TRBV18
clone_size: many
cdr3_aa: CASSGDRGPNTGELFF
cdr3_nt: TGTGCCAGCTCAGGGGACAGGGGGCCGAACACCGGGGAGCTGTTTTTT

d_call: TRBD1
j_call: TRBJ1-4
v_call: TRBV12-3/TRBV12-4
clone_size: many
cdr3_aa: CASSPGGWGEKLFF
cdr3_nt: TGTGCCAGCAGTCCAGGGGGTTGGGGTGAAAAACTGTTTTTT

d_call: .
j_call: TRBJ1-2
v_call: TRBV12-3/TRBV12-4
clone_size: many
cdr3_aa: CASSTQGLNYGYTF
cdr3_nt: TGTGCCAGCAGTACACAGGGACTTAACTATGGCTACACCTTC

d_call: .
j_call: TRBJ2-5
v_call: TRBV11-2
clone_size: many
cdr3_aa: CASSRDRWNSAQYF
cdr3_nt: TGTGCCAGCAGCCGGGACCGTTGGAACTCGGCCCAGTACTTC

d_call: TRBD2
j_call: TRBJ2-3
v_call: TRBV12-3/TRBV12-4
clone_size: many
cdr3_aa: CASSPYGTSGGTDTQYF
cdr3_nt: TGTGCCAGCAGTCCGTACGGGACTAGCGGGGGAACAGATACGCAGTATTTT

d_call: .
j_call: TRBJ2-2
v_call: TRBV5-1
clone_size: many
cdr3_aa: CASSLDGNTGELFF
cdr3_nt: TGCGCCAGCAGCTTGGACGGTAACACCGGGGAGCTGTTTTTT

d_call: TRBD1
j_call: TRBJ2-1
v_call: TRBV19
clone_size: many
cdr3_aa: CASKDRDELSYNEQFF
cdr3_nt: TGTGCCAGCAAGGACAGGGACGAACTCTCCTACAATGAGCAGTTCTTC

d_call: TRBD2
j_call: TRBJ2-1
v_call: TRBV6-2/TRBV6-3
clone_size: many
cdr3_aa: CASSDWVGGGHNEQFF
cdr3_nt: TGTGCCAGCAGTGACTGGGTCGGCGGGGGACACAATGAGCAGTTCTTC

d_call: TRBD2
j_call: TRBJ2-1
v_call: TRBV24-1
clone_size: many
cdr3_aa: CATSLAGGPGEQFF
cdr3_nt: TGTGCCACCAGTCTAGCGGGGGGGCCGGGTGAGCAGTTCTTC

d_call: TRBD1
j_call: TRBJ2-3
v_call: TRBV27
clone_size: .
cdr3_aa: CASSLRTGYFTDTQYF
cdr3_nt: TGTGCCAGCAGTTTAAGGACAGGGTACTTTACAGATACGCAGTATTTT

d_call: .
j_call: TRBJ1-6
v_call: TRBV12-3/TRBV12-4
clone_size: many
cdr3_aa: CASRGGDSYNSPLHF
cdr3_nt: TGTGCCAGCAGAGGGGGGGACTCCTATAATTCACCCCTCCACTTT

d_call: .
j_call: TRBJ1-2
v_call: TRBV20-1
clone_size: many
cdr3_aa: CSAGLQGSGGTNYGYTF
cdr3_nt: TGCAGTGCTGGCCTTCAGGGCTCTGGGGGTACTAACTATGGCTACACCTTC

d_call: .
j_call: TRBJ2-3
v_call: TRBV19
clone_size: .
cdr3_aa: CASTSLGDTQYF
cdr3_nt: TGTGCCAGTACCTCTCTAGGAGATACGCAGTATTTT

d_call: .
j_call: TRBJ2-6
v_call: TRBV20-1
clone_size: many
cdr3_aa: CSAPQGTGANVLTF
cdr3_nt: TGCAGTGCCCCCCAGGGGACTGGGGCCAACGTCCTGACTTTC

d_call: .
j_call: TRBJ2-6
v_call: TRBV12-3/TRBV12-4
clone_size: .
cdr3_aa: CAFSLVSGPASGANVLTF
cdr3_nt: TGTGCCTTCAGTTTAGTGTCAGGGCCCGCATCTGGGGCCAACGTCCTGACTTTC

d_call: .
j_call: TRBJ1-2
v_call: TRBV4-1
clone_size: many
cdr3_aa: CASSQVMLAGGYTF
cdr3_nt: TGCGCCAGCAGCCAAGTAATGCTAGCGGGAGGCTACACCTTC

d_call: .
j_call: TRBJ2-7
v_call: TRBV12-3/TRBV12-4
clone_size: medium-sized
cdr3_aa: CASSSLTYEQYF
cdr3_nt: TGTGCCAGCAGTTCCCTAACCTACGAGCAGTACTTC

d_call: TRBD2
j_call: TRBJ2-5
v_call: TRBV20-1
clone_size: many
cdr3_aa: CSSRERGATGTQYF
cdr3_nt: TGCAGCTCTAGAGAGCGGGGGGCAACTGGGACCCAGTACTTC

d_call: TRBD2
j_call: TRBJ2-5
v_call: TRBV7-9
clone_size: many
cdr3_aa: CSSSQAGGQETQYF
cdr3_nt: TGTTCCAGCAGCCAAGCGGGGGGCCAAGAGACCCAGTACTTC

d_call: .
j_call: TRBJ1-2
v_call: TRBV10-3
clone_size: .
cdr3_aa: CAIKRGRDYGYTF
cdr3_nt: TGTGCCATCAAACGGGGGCGCGACTATGGCTACACCTTC

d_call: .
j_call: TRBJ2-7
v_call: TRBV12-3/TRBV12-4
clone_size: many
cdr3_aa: CASSLGDSGPYEQYF
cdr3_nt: TGTGCCAGCAGTTTAGGAGACAGCGGACCCTACGAGCAGTACTTC

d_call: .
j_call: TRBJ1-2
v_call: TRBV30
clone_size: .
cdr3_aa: CAWSLPTGVHYGYTF
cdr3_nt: TGTGCCTGGAGTCTCCCGACAGGCGTTCACTATGGCTACACCTTC

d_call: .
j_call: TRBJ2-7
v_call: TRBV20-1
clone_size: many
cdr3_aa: CSASGGGSYEQYF
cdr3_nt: TGCAGTGCTAGTGGTGGGGGCTCCTACGAGCAGTACTTC

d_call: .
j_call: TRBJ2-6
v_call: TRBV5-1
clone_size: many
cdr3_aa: CASTYQITSSGANVLTF
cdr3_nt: TGCGCCAGCACCTACCAAATCACGAGCTCTGGGGCCAACGTCCTGACTTTC

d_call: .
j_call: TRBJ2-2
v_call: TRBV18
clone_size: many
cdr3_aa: CASSPNVLNTGELFF
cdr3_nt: TGTGCCAGCTCACCAAACGTCCTGAACACCGGGGAGCTGTTTTTT

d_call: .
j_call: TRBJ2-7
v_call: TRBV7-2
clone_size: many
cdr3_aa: CASSFASTGSYEQYF
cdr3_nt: TGTGCCAGCAGCTTCGCTTCGACAGGCTCCTACGAGCAGTACTTC

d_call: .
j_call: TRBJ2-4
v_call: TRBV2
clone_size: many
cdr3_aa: CASRAGTSPGGNIQYF
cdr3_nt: TGTGCCAGCAGGGCTGGGACTTCACCTGGCGGGAACATTCAGTACTTC

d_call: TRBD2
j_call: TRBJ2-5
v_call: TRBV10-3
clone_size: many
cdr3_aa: CAIKTSGPPGETQYF
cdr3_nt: TGTGCCATCAAGACTAGCGGGCCCCCAGGGGAGACCCAGTACTTC

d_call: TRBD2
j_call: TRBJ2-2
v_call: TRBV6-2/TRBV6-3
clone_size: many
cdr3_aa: CASSYRGLAVGELFF
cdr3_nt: TGTGCCAGCAGTTACCGAGGACTAGCGGTCGGGGAGCTGTTTTTT

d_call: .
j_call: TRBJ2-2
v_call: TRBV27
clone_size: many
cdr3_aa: CASSLNPAGSLLNTGELFF
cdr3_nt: TGTGCCAGCAGTTTAAACCCGGCAGGATCACTATTGAACACCGGGGAGCTGTTTTTT

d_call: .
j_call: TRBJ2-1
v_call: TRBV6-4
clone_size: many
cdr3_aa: CASKGREQFF
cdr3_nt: TGTGCCAGCAAGGGGCGTGAGCAGTTCTTC

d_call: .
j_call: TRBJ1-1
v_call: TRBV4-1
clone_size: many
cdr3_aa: CASSQGMNTEAFF
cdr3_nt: TGCGCCAGCAGCCAGGGGATGAACACTGAAGCTTTCTTT

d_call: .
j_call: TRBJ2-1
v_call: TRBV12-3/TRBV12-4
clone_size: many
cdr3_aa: CASSRDGNEQFF
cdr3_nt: TGTGCCAGCAGTAGGGACGGCAATGAGCAGTTCTTC

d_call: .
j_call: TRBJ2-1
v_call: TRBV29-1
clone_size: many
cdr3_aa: CSVEDRRALRNEQFF
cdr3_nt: TGCAGCGTTGAAGATAGGCGGGCATTACGGAATGAGCAGTTCTTC

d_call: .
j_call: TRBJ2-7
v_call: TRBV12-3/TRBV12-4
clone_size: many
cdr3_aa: CASRSSTSPYEQYF
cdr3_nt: TGTGCCAGCAGGTCTTCCACGAGCCCCTACGAGCAGTACTTC

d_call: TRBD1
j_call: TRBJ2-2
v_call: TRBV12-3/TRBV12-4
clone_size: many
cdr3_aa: CASTKTGGIGELFF
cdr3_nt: TGTGCCAGCACCAAGACAGGGGGGATCGGGGAGCTGTTTTTT

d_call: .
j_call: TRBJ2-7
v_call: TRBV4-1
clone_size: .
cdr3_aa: CAISHGRLYEQYF
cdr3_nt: TGTGCCATCAGCCACGGTCGGCTCTACGAGCAGTACTTC

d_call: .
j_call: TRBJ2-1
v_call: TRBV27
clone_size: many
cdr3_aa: CASRLYGRTSAFF
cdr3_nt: TGTGCCAGCAGACTGTATGGGCGGACCTCAGCCTTCTTC

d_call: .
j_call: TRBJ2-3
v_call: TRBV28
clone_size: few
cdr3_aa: CASSLPFTSTDTQYF
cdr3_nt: TGTGCCAGCAGTTTGCCTTTTACTAGCACAGATACGCAGTATTTT